The clone carrying this TCR beta chain has just a few counts. What it binds is unknown. cDNA synthesis used the whole RNA isolate, giving expressed TCRB sequences. Profiled with immunoSEQ multiplex PCR; TCRdb holds only in-frame clones, not every one. The sample lists some 140,000 clones, around 8.8% occurring once. The data are from a study of beta chain features in type 1 diabetes. Broader study findings: When Type 1 diabetes patients were examined, their TCRB CDR3s proved moderately but significantly shorter in all four CD4+ subsets. VDJ junctions in type 1 diabetes patients carried more deletions and fewer insertions.

Input material: central memory CD4+ T cells from blood. The receptor comes from a man aged 25 to 40 with type 1 diabetes.

CDR3 loop: CASSLEGDIQYF. CDR3 bases: TGTGCCAGCAGCTTAGAGGGGGACATTCAGTACTTC. V is TRBV7-3 and J is TRBJ2-4; D perhaps matches TRBD1 (6 bases). V dropped 2 bases and J dropped 8 bases, with 7 bases sitting between them. Germline CDR1 SGHTA, CDR2 FQGTGA. The CDR3 is made up of 12 amino acids. Supplemented by reference TRBV7-3 and TRBJ2-4, the full variable domain reads GAGVSQTPSNKVTEKGKYVELRCDPISGHTALYWYRQSLGQGPEFLIYFQGTGAADDSGLPNDRFFAVRPEGSVSTLKIQRTERGDSAVYLCASSLEGDIQYFGAGTRLSVL.